The clone carrying this T cell receptor (beta chain) was seen a single time. Antigen specificity is unknown. This sample was included in a study of shared clonotypes between healthy human individuals. Broader study findings: In contrast to clonotypes shared by all four donors, non-shared clonotypes had lower generation probabilities. Memory subsets had estimated richness that was generally smaller than that of naive subsets.

Germline CDR1 SGHNT, CDR2 YYREEE (reference sequence). This CDR3 is 14 amino acids long. Trimming cost V 4 bases and J 4 bases; bases outside gene matches: 5. Partitioning of CD4+ cells yielded a CD45RA+ naive subset and a CD45RA-negative memory subset. Every immunoSEQ plate was one replicate of a subset's evenly spread DNA. TCRdb keeps only in-frame clones here, not all; method: immunoSEQ multiplex PCR. The data show 2.5 million or so clones, with approximately 92% seen just once and roughly 0.15% held by the top ten. The sample consisted of naive CD4+ T cells sorted from blood. As for subset: CD45RA+ positively selected. This sequence joins TRBV5-4 and TRBJ1-1; 9 nucleotides match TRBD1. This receptor was taken from a man between 18 and 35 years old in good health. CDR3 sequence reads: CASSRGQGGTEAFF. In nucleotides, the CDR3 is TGTGCCAGCAGCCGGGGACAGGGAGGCACTGAAGCTTTCTTT.